This T cell receptor (beta chain) was captured by sequencing in a study of T cell responses to AZD1222 COVID-19 vaccine. The study, taken as a whole, reports: Unmutated regions of variants are reportedly targeted by nearly half of spike-specific TCRs. Without day 14 samples, only post-peak T cell repertoires were studied.

Sequenced by immunoSEQ multiplex PCR; TCRdb stores in-frame clones only, minus some. This table holds 120,000 or so clones, around 90% found once. V was shortened by 4 bases and J by 2 bases, with 3 bases between the two germline ends. The CDR3 is made up of 13 amino acids. Germline V gives CDR1 MNHEY, CDR2 SVGEGT. Note on this clone: What it binds is unknown.

The chain is built from TRBV6-2 or TRBV6-3 and TRBJ2-6; no clear D. The clonotype originates from an adult in good health. The sequencing used peripheral blood, collected on day 0 of AZD1222 vaccination. CDR3 sequence: CASSFAGANVLTF. CDR3 DNA sequence: TGTGCCAGCAGTTTCGCTGGGGCCAACGTCCTGACTTTC.